The 3 T cell receptor beta chains listed next were all sequenced from one sample in a study of OX40 agonist ivuxolimab in advanced cancers. Sequenced by immunoSEQ multiplex PCR; TCRdb stores in-frame clones only, minus some. Among tens of thousands of clones listed, roughly 84% were seen once. The source material was CD4+ or CD8+ T cells sorted from blood, sampled in a trial of the OX40 agonist ivuxolimab. The source is an adult with an advanced solid tumor such as melanoma, head and neck, liver or kidney cancer.

The chain carries TRBV6-1 and TRBJ2-5; 9 bases match TRBD1. CDR3 length: 13 amino acids. Germline trimming cut 5 bases from V and 5 bases from J; bases unmatched to any gene: 3. Germline CDR1 reads MNHNS; CDR2 reads SASEGT. CDR3 in DNA: TGTGCCAGCAGTAACACAGGGGGCGAGACCCAGTACTTC. Protein sequence: CASSNTGGETQYF.

The rearrangement joins TRBV21-1 to TRBJ2-6; the table's D call, TRBD1, has no DNA check behind it. TRBV21-1 is a listed pseudogene. CDR3 length equals 23 residues. The CDR3 loop reads CASSKDLRGTGGFLHSGANVLTF. CDR3 nucleotide sequence: TGTGCCAGCAGCAAAGACCTCCGAGGGACAGGGGGATTTTTACACTCTGGGGCCAACGTCCTGACTTTC.

The V and J genes are TRBV18 and TRBJ1-5; the D is unclear. The V and J ends lost 0 bases and 1 base respectively, with 4 bases between them. This CDR3 spans 14 amino acids. Germline-derived CDR1 and CDR2 are KGHSH and LQKENI. CDR3 DNA sequence: TGTGCCAGCTCACCACCCGGCAGCAATCAGCCCCAGCATTTT. It is translated as CASSPPGSNQPQHF.